What follows are 2 T cell receptor beta chains derived from one specimen sequenced in a study of T cells in Graves' hyperthyroidism and ophthalmopathy. Amplification targeted TCR beta CDR3 regions from RNA transcripts. First-round RT-PCR of the TCR CDR3 relied on the HTBI primer set. MiXCR, run by TCRdb on the multiplex PCR reads, gives a single entry per CDR3 protein. The data contain approximately 600,000 distinct CDR3 sequences, under 25% of them singletons. The sample comprised blood. The receptors originated from a man aged 25-45 years with Graves' ophthalmopathy.

The V gene is TRBV10-3, the J gene TRBJ2-3; TRBD2 aligns across 11 bases. The germline V gene encodes CDR1 ENHRY and CDR2 SYGVKD. This CDR3 is 18 amino acids long. V lost 4 bases, J lost 4 bases, and 13 bases stayed unmatched. CDR3 protein: CAISVSHSGRARPDTQYF. CDR3 bases: TGTGCCATCAGTGTTAGTCATAGCGGGAGGGCCCGGCCAGATACGCAGTATTTT.

In this sample, this clonotype turned up many times. This chain uses TRBV2 with TRBJ1-5, with D possibly TRBD1 on 5 matching bases. This CDR3 spans 13 amino acids. Trimming stripped 5 bases from V and 9 bases from J, with 14 bases between. From germline, CDR1 is SNHLY and CDR2 FYNNEI. This chain's CDR3 is CASSQQEFGPQHF. For the CDR3, the DNA is TGTGCCAGCAGTCAACAGGAATTCGGGCCCCAGCATTTT.